Shown below are 7 T cell receptor beta chains from a single sample sequenced in a study of OX40 agonist ivuxolimab in advanced cancers. Clones were sequenced by immunoSEQ multiplex PCR, and TCRdb holds only the in-frame ones, with some missing. The sample contains fewer than 50,000 clones, just under 90% of which appear only once. The sequencing here drew on CD4+ or CD8+ T cells sorted from blood, taken in a trial of the OX40 agonist ivuxolimab. Source of these receptors: an adult with an advanced solid tumor such as melanoma, head and neck, liver or kidney cancer.

This chain connects TRBV19 to TRBJ2-7; TRBD1 matches 9 bases. CDR3 size: 16 residues. Trimming cost V 3 bases and J 2 bases; bases outside gene matches: 8. CDR1 is LNHDA and CDR2 is SQIVND in the germline V gene (reference sequence). CDR3 protein: CASSIKWGQGAYEQYF. In DNA, the CDR3 is TGTGCCAGTAGTATTAAGTGGGGACAGGGAGCCTACGAGCAGTACTTC. Drawing the rest from reference TRBV19 and TRBJ2-7, the complete variable domain is DGGITQSPKYLFRKEGQNVTLSCEQNLNHDAMYWYRQDPGQGLRLIYYSQIVNDFQKGDIAEGYSVSREKKESFPLTVTSAQKNPTAFYLCASSIKWGQGAYEQYFGPGTRLTVT.

The chain joins TRBV6-6 to TRBJ1-1; perhaps TRBD1 as D (5 bases). CDR1 and CDR2 from the germline V gene are MNHNY and SVGAGI (reference sequence). The V gene lost 2 bases and the J gene lost 4 bases, with 14 bases spanning the gap. The CDR3 loop spans 15 amino acids. CDR3 region: CASSYEGQVGTEAFF. The CDR3 nucleotides read TGTGCCAGCAGTTACGAGGGGCAAGTTGGCACTGAAGCTTTCTTT.

V is TRBV29-1 and J is TRBJ2-2; D not certain. The CDR3 totals 12 residues. Germline V lookup: CDR1 SQVTM, CDR2 ANQGSEA. Trimming removed 6 bases from V and 3 bases from J, with 8 bases in between. The CDR3 sequence: CSVDLYTGELFF. CDR3 DNA sequence: TGCAGCGTGGACCTTTACACCGGGGAGCTGTTTTTT.

The chain has TRBV5-1 and TRBJ1-2; a weak D match, TRBD1 (5 bases). V lost 0 bases to trimming and J lost 8 bases, with 8 bases between them. CDR3 length: 12 residues. Germline CDR1 and CDR2: SGHRS and YFSETQ. The chain's CDR3 is CASSLVGDGYTF. CDR3 nucleotides: TGCGCCAGCAGCTTGGTAGGGGACGGCTACACCTTC.

As DNA, the CDR3 is TGTGCCAGCAGCTCCTCTCAGGGTTTGAACTATGGCTACACCTTC. This sequence encodes CASSSSQGLNYGYTF. This chain connects TRBV4-2 to TRBJ1-2, with D perhaps TRBD1 (5 bases). The CDR3 is made up of 15 amino acids. With 5 bases removed from V and 2 bases from J, the gap between germline ends came to 15 bases. Germline assignment: CDR1 LGHNA and CDR2 YNFKEQ.

The chain uses TRBV19 and TRBJ2-2; D unclear. The CDR3 length is 12 residues. With 8 bases removed from V and 2 bases from J, the gap between germline ends came to 6 bases. The germline V gene has CDR1 LNHDA and CDR2 SQIVND (reference sequence). The CDR3 sequence is CASGYNTGELFF. The CDR3 DNA reads TGTGCCAGTGGATACAACACCGGGGAGCTGTTTTTT.

The genes are TRBV9 and TRBJ2-7; no firm D call. V lost 2 bases, J lost 3 bases, and 12 bases lay in between. Germline assignment: CDR1 SGDLS and CDR2 YYNGEE. The length of the CDR3 is 14 residues. Here the CDR3 reads CASSVTARIYEQYF. In nucleotides, the CDR3 is TGTGCCAGCAGCGTCACAGCCCGGATCTACGAGCAGTACTTC.